Listed below are T cell receptor beta chains from one sample, sequenced in a study of breast tumors, draining lymph nodes, adjacent tissues. In TCRdb, the multiplex PCR reads were re-called with MiXCR into one record per CDR3 protein. The sample has about 130,000 distinct CDR3 sequences; 20% to 25% are singletons. Sequenced input: axillary lymph node tissue. Source of these receptors: a female donor with breast cancer. Some clones in this sample may be carry-over from other donors' samples. Each CDR3 is given with its conserved first and last residue. A D gene is named only where the DNA matches it firmly. Clone size is stated in some rows and not others, as once, few, many or a class when expanded.

D gene	J gene	clone size	V gene	CDR3 DNA	CDR3 protein
TRBD1	TRBJ1-3	NA	TRBV28	TGTGCCAGCATCGCCAGGGGGGGCGGAAACACCATATATTTT	CASIARGGGNTIYF
NA	TRBJ2-3	many	TRBV5-6	TGTGCCAGCAGCTTGTTAGGTAGCGTCGGGTCTAGCACAGATACGCAGTATTTT	CASSLLGSVGSSTDTQYF
NA	TRBJ2-6	few	TRBV6-5	TGTGCCAGCAGTTACAGGCGATCTGGGGCCAACGTCCTGACTTTC	CASSYRRSGANVLTF
TRBD2	TRBJ2-5	many	TRBV11-3	TGTGCCAGCAGCCTAGCGGGTCACCAAGAGACCCAGTACTTC	CASSLAGHQETQYF
TRBD1	TRBJ2-6	few	TRBV19	TGTGCCAGTAGTATCGACGGACAGGGACTTGTAGCTGGGGCCAACGTCCTGACTTTC	CASSIDGQGLVAGANVLTF
NA	TRBJ2-2	many	TRBV5-1	TGCGCCAGCAGCTTTGACAGGATAGCGAACACCGGGGAGCTGTTTTTT	CASSFDRIANTGELFF
TRBD1	TRBJ2-7	many	TRBV24-1	TGTGCCACCAGTGAGTCGACAGGGTTCGAGCAGTACTTC	CATSESTGFEQYF
NA	TRBJ1-5	many	TRBV2	TGTGCCAGCAGTGTAGGGCAGCTTAGCAATCAGCCCCAGCATTTT	CASSVGQLSNQPQHF
TRBD1	TRBJ2-7	many	TRBV7-6	TGTGCCAGCAGCCCTGACGGGACAGGGCCCGTGGAGCAGTACTTC	CASSPDGTGPVEQYF
TRBD1	TRBJ1-5	few	TRBV6-2/TRBV6-3	TGTGCCAGCAGTAAGGACAGGGGGAATCAGCCCCAGCATTTT	CASSKDRGNQPQHF
NA	TRBJ2-7	NA	TRBV28	TGTGCCAGCAGTTTCAGGGGGGCCTACGAGCAGTACTTC	CASSFRGAYEQYF
TRBD2	TRBJ2-1	many	TRBV20-1	TGCAGTGCTAGTAGCGGGAGGGGTTACAATGAGCAGTTCTTC	CSASSGRGYNEQFF
NA	TRBJ2-3	NA	TRBV19	TGTGCCAGTAGTATCGGGACTGGCACAGATACGCAGTATTTT	CASSIGTGTDTQYF
NA	TRBJ2-3	many	TRBV11-2	TGTGCCAGCAGCGTAACTAGTGCAGATACGCAGTATTTT	CASSVTSADTQYF
TRBD1	TRBJ2-5	few	TRBV19	TGTGCCAGTAGTATAGGTGGGAGGACAGGGGCTCCCCAAGAGACCCAGTACTTC	CASSIGGRTGAPQETQYF
TRBD1	TRBJ2-1	many	TRBV20-1	TGCAGTGCTAGATCCCAGGGGGTTTCGCTCTATGAGCAGTTCTTC	CSARSQGVSLYEQFF